These 23 T cell receptor beta chains originate from one sample sequenced in a study of neurological immune-mediated disorders. In TCRdb, the 5' RACE reads were re-called with MiXCR into one record per CDR3 protein. The repertoire holds about 48,000 distinct CDR3 sequences, with about 26% as singletons. The sample consisted of PBMCs. These receptors all stem from a woman in her seventies in good health.

This clonotype was recorded a few times. The chain combines TRBV18 with TRBJ1-2; possibly TRBD1 for D (5 bases). Trimming removed 6 bases from V and 4 bases from J, with 12 bases in between. Germline V gene sequence: CDR1 KGHSH, CDR2 LQKENI. This CDR3 is built from 13 residues. The CDR3 sequence is CASSDGGGYGYTF. The CDR3 nucleotides read TGTGCCAGCTCGGACGGGGGAGGCTATGGCTACACCTTC.

This clonotype was counted ten times or more. The chain couples TRBV15 to TRBJ2-5, with D maybe TRBD2 (5 bases). Trimming left V 1 base short and J 5 bases short, with 11 bases between. The CDR3 is 14 amino acids. The germline gives CDR1 LNHNV, CDR2 YYDKDF (reference sequence). The CDR3 region has the DNA TGTGCCACCAGCAGAGGGGAGAGTGAGGAGACCCAGTACTTC. Encoded protein: CATSRGESEETQYF.

The table lists this clonotype with a count of one. The chain uses TRBV3-1 and TRBJ1-1, with unresolved D. Germline values: CDR1 LGHDT, CDR2 YNNKEL (reference sequence). This CDR3 has 13 amino acids. The V gene lost 0 bases and the J gene lost 4 bases, with 6 bases spanning the gap. The CDR3 DNA sequence: TGTGCCAGCAGCCAAGATTTAGCCACTGAAGCTTTCTTT. Encoded protein: CASSQDLATEAFF.

V usage is TRBV5-1 and J usage is TRBJ2-7; TRBD2 matches 11 bases. This CDR3 region has 16 residues. After removal of 3 bases from V and 3 bases from J, the junction contained 8 bases not matched to a gene. Germline V gives CDR1 SGHRS, CDR2 YFSETQ. CDR3 sequence (DNA): TGCGCCAGCAGCTCGAGCTCCGGGACTAGCGGCTACGAGCAGTACTTC. Its protein product is CASSSSSGTSGYEQYF.

The sample holds one count of this clonotype. At one end, the junction sequence differs from germline, possibly due to a read error. The chain has TRBV20-1 and TRBJ2-7; 10 positions match TRBD1. This CDR3 has 16 amino acids. Germline CDR1 and CDR2: DFQATT and SNEGSKA (reference sequence). The CDR3 sequence: CSARVPGTGVSYEEYF. DNA of the CDR3: TGCAGTGCTAGAGTTCCCGGGACAGGGGTCTCCTACGAGGAGTACTTC.

CDR3 sequence: CASSLAAQAGANVLTF. The CDR3 DNA sequence: TGTGCCAGCTCACTGGCGGCCCAGGCTGGGGCCAACGTCCTGACTTTC. The chain combines TRBV18 with TRBJ2-6, with D uncertain. Trimming left V 4 bases short and J 2 bases short, with 12 bases between. CDR1 KGHSH and CDR2 LQKENI come from the germline V gene. The CDR3 contains 16 residues.

This clonotype was recorded at least ten times. The V call is TRBV20-1, the J call TRBJ2-5; weak D call: TRBD2 (5 bases). The germline CDR1 and CDR2 sequences are DFQATT and SNEGSKA (reference sequence). The CDR3 loop spans 13 amino acids. V lost 7 bases and J lost 5, with 17 bases in between. CDR3 nucleotide sequence: TGCAGTGGTAGCACCCGGGGTAGGGAGACCCAGTACTTC. This gives the protein CSGSTRGRETQYF.

This clonotype was seen repeatedly, ten times or more. V usage is TRBV20-1 and J usage is TRBJ2-1; the D is unclear. CDR1 DFQATT and CDR2 SNEGSKA come from the germline V gene (reference sequence). The CDR3 loop spans 14 amino acids. Trimming left V 3 bases short and J 15 bases short, with 24 bases between. Here the CDR3 DNA reads TGCAGTGCTAGGACCGCCGGCGTTGATCCACGCGGGTTCTTC. Translated, it gives CSARTAGVDPRGFF.

Many counts were recorded for this clonotype. The V gene is TRBV15, the J gene TRBJ1-2, with D unclear. Germline V gene data show CDR1 as LNHNV and CDR2 as YYDKDF (reference sequence). This CDR3 is built from 13 residues. V lost 5 bases, J lost 5 bases, and 12 bases lay in between. CDR3 in DNA: TGTGCCACCAGCCCGGCCAGAGGGTATGGCTACACCTTC. This gives the protein CATSPARGYGYTF.

This clonotype appeared many times. This sequence joins TRBV29-1 and TRBJ1-1; D gene unclear. CDR3 length equals 13 residues. Between the trimmed V and J ends, which lost 6 bases and 2 bases, there was a span of 13 bases. The germline V gene has CDR1 SQVTM and CDR2 ANQGSEA. The CDR3 loop is CSVALTANTEAFF. CDR3 DNA: TGCAGCGTGGCCCTTACGGCCAACACTGAAGCTTTCTTT.

This chain uses TRBV5-1 with TRBJ1-3; 10 nucleotides match TRBD1. Trimming removed 7 bases from V and 16 bases from J; junction bases left unmatched: 23. CDR3 length: 16 residues. Per the germline V gene, CDR1 is SGHRS and CDR2 is YFSETQ. The CDR3 coding sequence is TGCGCCAGCGGGGACAGGGGACTCTCTACTGGAAACACAATGTATTTT. It yields the protein CASGDRGLSTGNTMYF. The variable domain in full, with the rest retrieved from reference TRBV5-1 and TRBJ1-3, is KAGVTQTPRYLIKTRGQQVTLSCSPISGHRSVSWYQQTPGQGLQFLFEYFSETQRNKGNFPGRFSGRQFSNSRSEMNVSTLELGDSALYLCASGDRGLSTGNTMYFGEGSWLTVV.

The chain links TRBV9 to TRBJ2-7, with 10 bases matching TRBD1. V was clipped by 4 bases and J by 5 bases; unmatched bases: 9. CDR3 length: 15 amino acids. Germline V gene sequence: CDR1 SGDLS, CDR2 YYNGEE. The CDR3 DNA reads as TGTGCCAGCAGCCCCTCGACAGGGGGCTTTAACGAGCAGTACTTC. Translated: CASSPSTGGFNEQYF.

The CDR3 DNA is TGTGCCAGCAGTAAAGACATTGAGACCCAGTACTTC. It encodes CASSKDIETQYF. The chain is built from TRBV6-5 and TRBJ2-5; no clear D. The CDR3 runs 12 residues. Trimming took off 5 bases at V and 5 bases at J, with 9 bases between the two ends. Germline V gene lookup returns CDR1 MNHEY and CDR2 SVGAGI.

A note on this clonotype: At one end the junction does not follow the germline gene, possibly because of a read error. This chain connects TRBV6-2 or TRBV6-3 to TRBJ1-2, with D unclear. The CDR3 covers 19 residues. Germline loops: CDR1 MNHEY, CDR2 SVGEGT. The CDR3 DNA sequence: TGTGCCAGCAGCTACGGTTCGCTGGCAGGCCCGAAATCTGTCTATGGCGACACCTTC. Translated: CASSYGSLAGPKSVYGDTF.

This clonotype was observed a handful of times. The V call is TRBV4-3, the J call TRBJ2-7; 8 positions match TRBD1. The J segment lost 0 bases and the V segment lost 0 bases, leaving 4 bases of the junction unmatched. This CDR3 contains 16 residues. CDR1 and CDR2 from the germline V gene are LGHNA and YSLEER. For the CDR3, the DNA is TGCGCCAGCAGCCAAGAGGAGACAGGGGACTCCTACGAGCAGTACTTC. Its protein product is CASSQEETGDSYEQYF.

This clonotype was observed at least ten times. The V gene is TRBV4-3, the J gene TRBJ2-2; D is unclear. The CDR3 sequence is 15 residues long. The ends were cut back, 0 bases at V and 8 bases at J, with 13 bases in the middle. CDR1 is LGHNA, CDR2 YSLEER, per germline. CDR3 sequence (DNA): TGCGCCAGCAGCCAAGAAACCAAACCGGGTGGGGAGCTGTTTTTT. As protein: CASSQETKPGGELFF.

This clonotype appeared many times. The CDR3 end shows no conserved phenylalanine or tryptophan, and so a read error is likely. It is unclear where the CDR3 begins or ends on the DNA, so no DNA is shown, and the CDR3 is as TCRdb lists it. This CDR3 reads CASSFRPL. The V gene is TRBV28, the J gene TRBJ2-3; the D segment call TRBD1 is taken from the table without a DNA check. The CDR3 sequence runs 8 residues, both termini included. CDR1 and CDR2 (germline): MDHEN, SYDVKM.

This clonotype was counted many times. The V gene is TRBV15, the J gene TRBJ1-4, with D uncertain. The V and J ends lost 0 bases and 10 bases respectively, with 18 bases between them. The CDR3 runs to 16 residues. Germline values: CDR1 LNHNV, CDR2 YYDKDF (reference sequence). As DNA, the CDR3 is TGTGCCACCAGCAGAGATGGAGGACGCCTCTTTGGAAAACTGTTTTTT. Amino acids: CATSRDGGRLFGKLFF.

V usage is TRBV20-1 and J usage is TRBJ2-3; TRBD2 matches at 7 bases. Germline trimming cut 1 base from V and 3 bases from J; bases unmatched to any gene: 10. The germline V gene has CDR1 DFQATT and CDR2 SNEGSKA (reference sequence). This CDR3 region has 16 residues. The CDR3 DNA follows: TGCAGTGCTAGAGGTCCAGCGGGGTGGAGAACAGATACGCAGTATTTT. It translates to CSARGPAGWRTDTQYF.

This clonotype was seen many times. This chain links TRBV5-1 with TRBJ1-3, with TRBD1 as a possible D gene (6 bases). V shed 7 bases and J shed 0 bases, with 23 bases lying between them. The CDR3 extends over 18 amino acids. The germline gives CDR1 SGHRS, CDR2 YFSETQ. The CDR3 sequence: CASAFQDSGPSSGNTIYF. The CDR3 nucleotides read TGCGCCAGCGCCTTTCAGGACAGCGGGCCGAGCTCTGGAAACACCATATATTTT. The full variable domain, with the rest looked up from reference TRBV5-1 and TRBJ1-3, is KAGVTQTPRYLIKTRGQQVTLSCSPISGHRSVSWYQQTPGQGLQFLFEYFSETQRNKGNFPGRFSGRQFSNSRSEMNVSTLELGDSALYLCASAFQDSGPSSGNTIYFGEGSWLTVV.

This clonotype was detected ten times or more. The V call is TRBV20-1, the J call TRBJ2-1; 8 bases map to TRBD2. The J segment lost 5 bases and the V segment lost 6 bases, leaving 12 bases of the junction unmatched. Germline loops: CDR1 DFQATT, CDR2 SNEGSKA (reference sequence). The CDR3 covers 15 residues. CDR3 in DNA: TGCAGTGCCGACTCGAGCGGGAGAAGGGACAATGAGCAGTTCTTC. It yields the protein CSADSSGRRDNEQFF.

This clonotype was seen only a few times. This chain uses TRBV7-2 with TRBJ2-7; 7 bases are a match to TRBD2. The germline V gene has CDR1 SGHTA and CDR2 FQGNSA. V trimming: 5 bases; J trimming: 5 bases; junction bases outside the gene matches: 9. CDR3 length: 14 amino acids. The CDR3 region has the DNA TGTGCCAGCAGCGGAGGGAGGGCCCGGAACGAGCAGTACTTC. It codes for CASSGGRARNEQYF.

This clonotype was counted only a few times. J is TRBJ2-5 and V is TRBV5-1; D is undetermined. The CDR3 totals 14 residues. Trimming left V 0 bases short and J 7 bases short, with 13 bases between. The germline V gene has CDR1 SGHRS and CDR2 YFSETQ. The CDR3 reads CASSLESESGTQYF. CDR3 nucleotide sequence: TGCGCCAGCAGCTTGGAGTCAGAATCGGGGACCCAGTACTTC.